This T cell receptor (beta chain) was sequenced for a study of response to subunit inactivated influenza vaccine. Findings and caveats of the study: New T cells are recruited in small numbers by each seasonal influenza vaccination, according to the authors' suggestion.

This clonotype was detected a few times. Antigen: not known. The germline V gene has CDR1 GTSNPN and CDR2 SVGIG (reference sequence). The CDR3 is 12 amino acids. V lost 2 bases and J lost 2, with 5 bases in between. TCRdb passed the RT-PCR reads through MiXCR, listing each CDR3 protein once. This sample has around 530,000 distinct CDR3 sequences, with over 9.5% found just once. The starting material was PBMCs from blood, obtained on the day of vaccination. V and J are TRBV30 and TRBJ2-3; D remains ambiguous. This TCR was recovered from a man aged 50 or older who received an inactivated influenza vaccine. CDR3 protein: CAWSFATDTQYF. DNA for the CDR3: TGTGCCTGGAGTTTTGCCACAGATACGCAGTATTTT.